The sequence of this T cell receptor (beta chain) was determined in a study of CD8 T cells in ankylosing spondylitis. Study-level findings and limits: In the blood and synovial fluid of reactive arthritis, some motif variants had been previously reported. CD8+ cells made up the disease-linked clones, which were relatively rare in peripheral blood. In ankylosing spondylitis patients, matched synovial fluid reportedly showed significant enrichment of disease-linked clones.

Quantitative molecular-barcoded 5'-RACE generated the TCR beta libraries. TCRdb itself ran the 5' RACE reads through MiXCR, one entry per CDR3 protein. Of some 39,000 distinct CDR3 sequences in the sample, 13% were seen once. CDR1 is MNHEY and CDR2 is SVGEGT in the germline V gene. Trimming stripped 2 bases from V and 5 bases from J, with 12 bases between. The CDR3 is made up of 14 amino acids. This clonotype was seen repeatedly, ten times or more. What it recognizes is unknown. This TCR came from a male donor with ankylosing spondylitis. Sequenced material: synovial fluid, either unsorted or a sorted T cell fraction (not recorded which). The chain links TRBV6-2 or TRBV6-3 to TRBJ2-5; perhaps D is TRBD1 or TRBD2 (5 bases each). CDR3 sequence reads: CASSYGTPGETQYF. CDR3 coding DNA: TGTGCCAGCAGTTACGGGACCCCTGGGGAGACCCAGTACTTC.